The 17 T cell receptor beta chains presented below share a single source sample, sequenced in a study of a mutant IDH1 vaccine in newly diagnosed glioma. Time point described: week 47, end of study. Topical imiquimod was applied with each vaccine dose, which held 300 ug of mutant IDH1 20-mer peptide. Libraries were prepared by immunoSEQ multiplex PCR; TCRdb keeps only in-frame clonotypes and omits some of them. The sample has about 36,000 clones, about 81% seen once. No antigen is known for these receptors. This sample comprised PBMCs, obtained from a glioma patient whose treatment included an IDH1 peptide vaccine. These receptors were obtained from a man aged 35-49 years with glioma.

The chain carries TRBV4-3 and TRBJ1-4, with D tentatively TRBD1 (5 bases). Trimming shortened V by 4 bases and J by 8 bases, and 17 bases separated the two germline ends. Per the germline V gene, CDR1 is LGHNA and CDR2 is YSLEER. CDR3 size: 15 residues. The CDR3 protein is CASSRLGGPGEKLFF. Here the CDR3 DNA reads TGCGCCAGCAGCCGCCTGGGGGGACCTGGGGAAAAACTGTTTTTT.

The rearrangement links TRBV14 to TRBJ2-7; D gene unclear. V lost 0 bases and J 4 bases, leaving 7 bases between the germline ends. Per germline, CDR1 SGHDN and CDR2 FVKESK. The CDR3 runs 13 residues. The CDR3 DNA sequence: TGTGCCAGCAGCCAAGATGGTACTTACGAGCAGTACGTC. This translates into CASSQDGTYEQYV.

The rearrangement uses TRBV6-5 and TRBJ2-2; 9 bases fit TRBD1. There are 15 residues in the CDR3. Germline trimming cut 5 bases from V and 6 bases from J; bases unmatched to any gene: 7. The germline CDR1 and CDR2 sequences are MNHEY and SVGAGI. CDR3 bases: TGTGCCAGCAGTCTATCACAGGGGGCGGCCGGGGAGCTGTTTTTT. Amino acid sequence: CASSLSQGAAGELFF.

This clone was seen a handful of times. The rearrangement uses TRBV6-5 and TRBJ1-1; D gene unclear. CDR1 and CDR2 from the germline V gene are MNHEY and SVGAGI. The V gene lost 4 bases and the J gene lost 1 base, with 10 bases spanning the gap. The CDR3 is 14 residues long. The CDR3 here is CASSLRRRNTEAFF. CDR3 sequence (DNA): TGTGCCAGCAGTTTACGACGGAGGAACACTGAAGCTTTCTTT.

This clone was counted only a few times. CDR3 amino acids: CAISATDTEAFF. The CDR3 nucleotides are TGTGCCATCAGTGCCACAGACACTGAAGCTTTCTTT. J is TRBJ1-1 and V is TRBV10-3; D not resolved. Germline V CDR1 and CDR2: ENHRY, SYGVKD. The CDR3 consists of 12 residues. V was cut by 4 bases and J by 3 bases, with 6 bases left in between.

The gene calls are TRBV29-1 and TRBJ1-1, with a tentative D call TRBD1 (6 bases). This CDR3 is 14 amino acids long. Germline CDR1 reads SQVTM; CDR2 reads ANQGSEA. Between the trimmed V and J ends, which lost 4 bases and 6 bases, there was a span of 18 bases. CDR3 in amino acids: CSVASHAGEAEAFF. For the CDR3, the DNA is TGCAGCGTTGCCTCTCACGCAGGGGAAGCTGAAGCTTTCTTT.

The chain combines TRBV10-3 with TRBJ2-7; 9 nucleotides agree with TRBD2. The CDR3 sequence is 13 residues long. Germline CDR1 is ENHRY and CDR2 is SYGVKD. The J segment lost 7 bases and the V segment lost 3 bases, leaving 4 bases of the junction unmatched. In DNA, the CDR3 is TGTGCCATCAGTGACCTAGCGGGGACGGAGCAGTACTTC. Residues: CAISDLAGTEQYF.

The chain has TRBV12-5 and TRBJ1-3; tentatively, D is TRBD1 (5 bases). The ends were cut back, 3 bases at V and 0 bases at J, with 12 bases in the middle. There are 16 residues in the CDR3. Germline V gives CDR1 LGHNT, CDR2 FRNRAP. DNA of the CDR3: TGTGCTAGTGGTTTTCAGGGCCCAAGCTCTGGAAACACCATATATTTT. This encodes CASGFQGPSSGNTIYF.

As DNA, the CDR3 is TGTGCCAGCTCACCACCGTGGACAGGGGACCTGGGGTGGTACAATGAGCAGTTCTTC. Its translation: CASSPPWTGDLGWYNEQFF. The chain is built from TRBV18 and TRBJ2-1; 9 bases align to TRBD1. This CDR3 spans 19 amino acids. CDR1 and CDR2 from the germline V gene are KGHSH and LQKENI. J gave up 4 bases and V 0 bases, and 13 bases lay outside the gene matches.

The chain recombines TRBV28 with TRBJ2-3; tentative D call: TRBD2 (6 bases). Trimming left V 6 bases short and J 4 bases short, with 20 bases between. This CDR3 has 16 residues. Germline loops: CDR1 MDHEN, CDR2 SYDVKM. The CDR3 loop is CASRLREPAGADTQYF. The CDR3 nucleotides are TGTGCCAGCAGACTAAGGGAACCAGCGGGTGCAGATACGCAGTATTTT.

CDR3 region: CASSEWGQGAPYEQYF. CDR3 DNA: TGTGCCAGCAGTGAATGGGGACAGGGGGCTCCCTACGAGCAGTACTTC. The chain has TRBV2 and TRBJ2-7; 12 positions agree with TRBD1. Germline values: CDR1 SNHLY, CDR2 FYNNEI. V was clipped by 2 bases and J by 2 bases; unmatched bases: 4. The CDR3 consists of 16 residues.

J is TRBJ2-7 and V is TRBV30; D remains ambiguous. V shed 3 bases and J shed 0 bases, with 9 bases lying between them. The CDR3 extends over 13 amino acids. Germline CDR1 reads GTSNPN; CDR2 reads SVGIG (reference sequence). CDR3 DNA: TGTGCCTGGAGGGCGCCTAGCTCCTACGAGCAGTACGTC. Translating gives CAWRAPSSYEQYV.

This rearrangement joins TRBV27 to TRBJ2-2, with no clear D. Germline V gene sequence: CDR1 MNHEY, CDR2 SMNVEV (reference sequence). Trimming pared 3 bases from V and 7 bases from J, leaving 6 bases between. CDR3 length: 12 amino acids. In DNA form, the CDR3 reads TGTGCCAGCAGTTTTTTAGGCGGGGAGCTGTTTTTT. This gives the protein CASSFLGGELFF.

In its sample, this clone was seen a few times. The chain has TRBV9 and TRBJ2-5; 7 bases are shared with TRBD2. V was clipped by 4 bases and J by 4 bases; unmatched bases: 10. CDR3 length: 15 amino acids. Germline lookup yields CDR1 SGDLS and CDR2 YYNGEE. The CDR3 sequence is CASSSSGTVGETQYF. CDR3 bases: TGTGCCAGCAGCTCCAGCGGGACGGTGGGAGAGACCCAGTACTTC.

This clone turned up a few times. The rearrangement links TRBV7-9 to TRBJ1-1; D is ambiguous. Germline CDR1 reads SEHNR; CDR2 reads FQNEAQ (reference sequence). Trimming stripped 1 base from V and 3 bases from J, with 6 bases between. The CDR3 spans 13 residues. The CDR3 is CASSLGYHTEAFF. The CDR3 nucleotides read TGTGCCAGCAGCTTAGGGTACCACACTGAAGCTTTCTTT.

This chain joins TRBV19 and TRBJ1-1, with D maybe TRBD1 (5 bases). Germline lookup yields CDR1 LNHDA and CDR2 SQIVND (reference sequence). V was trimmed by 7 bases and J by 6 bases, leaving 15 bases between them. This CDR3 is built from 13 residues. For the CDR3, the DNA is TGTGCCAGTACCCGGGGTCGGGGCCCTGAAGCTTTCTTT. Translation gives CASTRGRGPEAFF.

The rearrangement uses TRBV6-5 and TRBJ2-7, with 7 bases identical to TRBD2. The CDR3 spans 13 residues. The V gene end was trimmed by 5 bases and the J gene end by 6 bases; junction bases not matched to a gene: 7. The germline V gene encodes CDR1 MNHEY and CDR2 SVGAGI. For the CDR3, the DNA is TGTGCCAGCAGTCCCCCGACGGGAGGCGAGCAGTACTTC. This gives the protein CASSPPTGGEQYF.